This T cell receptor (beta chain) emerged from a study of vaccination and CD4 T cells after COVID-19. Study overall: Sampling post-COVID took place a median around 100 days after diagnosis (range 35 to 161). General study results and limits: Convalescent patients showed a median about 86% of reactive clones that were seen only post-vaccination. Spike mono-reactivity marked 304 of 307 vaccine-specific clones in convalescent patients.

V was clipped by 0 bases and J by 5 bases, with 13 bases between them. Germline V gives CDR1 WNHNN, CDR2 SYGVQD (reference sequence). This CDR3 is built from 15 residues. Stated treatment: approximately 10-day PBMC culture with coronavirus spike peptide pools or control peptides (ViraFEST assay). The Oncomine TCR Beta short-read assay generated sequence data from the DNA of cultured CD4+ T cells. MiXCR was run by TCRdb on the PCR reads, yielding one entry per CDR3 protein. The sample lists fewer than 18,000 distinct CDR3 sequences, around 53% seen once, with 10% in the top ten. As to this clonotype: Its antigen is unknown.

Source material: CD4+ T cells from blood, cultured in vitro. This TCR was sampled from a human donor who had recovered from COVID-19. The V call is TRBV10-1, the J call TRBJ1-2, with a possible D match to TRBD1 (6 bases). CDR3 bases: TGCGCCAGCAGTGAGTCCACGGGGGGCTATTATGGCTACACCTTC. Protein product: CASSESTGGYYGYTF.